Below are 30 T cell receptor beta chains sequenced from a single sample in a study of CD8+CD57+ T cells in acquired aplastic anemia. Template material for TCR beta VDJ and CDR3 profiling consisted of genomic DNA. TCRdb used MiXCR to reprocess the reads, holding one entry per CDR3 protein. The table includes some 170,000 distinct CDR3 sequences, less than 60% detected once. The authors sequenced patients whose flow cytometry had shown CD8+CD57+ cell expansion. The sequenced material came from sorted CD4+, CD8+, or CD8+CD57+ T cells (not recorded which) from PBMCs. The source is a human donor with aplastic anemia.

Here the CDR3 reads CASSLPQAADGYTF. Written as DNA, the CDR3 is TGTGCCAGCAGCCTACCCCAGGCGGCTGATGGCTACACCTTC. V is TRBV11-3 and J is TRBJ1-2; D is unclear. The V gene's germline CDR1 is SGHNT and CDR2 YENEEA. V dropped 5 bases and J dropped 6 bases, with 16 bases sitting between them. The CDR3 consists of 14 residues.

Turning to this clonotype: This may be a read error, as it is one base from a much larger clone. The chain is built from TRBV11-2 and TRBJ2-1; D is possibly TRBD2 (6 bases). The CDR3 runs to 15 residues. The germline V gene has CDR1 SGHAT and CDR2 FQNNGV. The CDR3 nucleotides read TGTGCCAGCAGCTCGGGCGGGGCTCCCTACAATGAGCAGCTCTTC. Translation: CASSSGGAPYNEQLF. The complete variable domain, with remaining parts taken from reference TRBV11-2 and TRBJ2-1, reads EAGVAQSPRYKIIEKRQSVAFWCNPISGHATLYWYQQILGQGPKLLIQFQNNGVVDDSQLPKDRFSAERLKGVDSTLKIQPAKLEDSAVYLCASSSGGAPYNEQLFGPGTRLTVL.

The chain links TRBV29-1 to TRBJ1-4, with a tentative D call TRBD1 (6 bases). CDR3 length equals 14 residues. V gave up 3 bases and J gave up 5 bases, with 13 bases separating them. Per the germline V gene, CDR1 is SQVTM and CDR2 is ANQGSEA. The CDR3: CSVDDPGANEKLFF. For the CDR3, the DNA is TGCAGCGTTGATGACCCGGGGGCCAATGAAAAACTGTTTTTT.

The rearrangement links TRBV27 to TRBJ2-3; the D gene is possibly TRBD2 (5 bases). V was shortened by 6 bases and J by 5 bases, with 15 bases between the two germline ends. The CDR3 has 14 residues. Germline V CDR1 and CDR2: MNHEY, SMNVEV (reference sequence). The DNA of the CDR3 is TGTGCCAGCAGAGAGCGCCCCGAGGGAGATACGCAGTATTTT. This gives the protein CASRERPEGDTQYF.

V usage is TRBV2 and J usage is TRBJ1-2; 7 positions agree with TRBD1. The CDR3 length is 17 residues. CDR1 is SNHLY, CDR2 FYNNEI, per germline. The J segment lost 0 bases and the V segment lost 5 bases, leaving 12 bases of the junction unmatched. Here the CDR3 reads CASSLRTGGYTNYGYTF. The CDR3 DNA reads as TGTGCCAGCAGTCTTCGGACAGGAGGGTACACTAACTATGGCTACACCTTC.

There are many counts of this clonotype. The CDR3 coding sequence is TGTGCCAGCACCAAGGTGGGGGGCGATCAGCCCCAGCATTTT. Its protein is CASTKVGGDQPQHF. This chain joins TRBV6-1 and TRBJ1-5, with a possible D match to TRBD1 (6 bases). V was pared by 7 bases and J by 5 bases, with 15 bases between. The length of the CDR3 is 14 residues. CDR1 and CDR2 from the germline V gene are MNHNS and SASEGT.

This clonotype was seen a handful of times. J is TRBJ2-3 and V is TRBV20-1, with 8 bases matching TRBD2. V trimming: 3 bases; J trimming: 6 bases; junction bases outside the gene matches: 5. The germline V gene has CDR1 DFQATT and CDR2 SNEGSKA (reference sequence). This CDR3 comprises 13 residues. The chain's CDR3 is CSASIAGHDTQYF. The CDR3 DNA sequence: TGCAGTGCTAGTATAGCGGGACATGATACGCAGTATTTT.

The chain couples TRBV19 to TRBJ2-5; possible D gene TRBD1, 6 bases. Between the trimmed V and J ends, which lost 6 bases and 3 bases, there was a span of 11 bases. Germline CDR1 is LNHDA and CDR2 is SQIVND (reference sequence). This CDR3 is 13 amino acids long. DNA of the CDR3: TGTGCCAGTAGACGGACAGACAAAGAGACCCAGTACTTC. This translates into CASRRTDKETQYF.

The CDR3 nucleotides are TGCGCCAGCAGGACGGCGGGGGGGCAGAACACCGGGGAGCTGTTTTTT. Its protein is CASRTAGGQNTGELFF. The chain is built from TRBV10-2 and TRBJ2-2; 9 bases match TRBD2. Trimming at V came to 6 bases and at J to 1 base, leaving 6 bases not matched to a gene. This CDR3 has 16 amino acids. Germline V gives CDR1 WSHSY, CDR2 SAAADI.

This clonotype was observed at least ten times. The CDR3 reads CATSDSGQGRADTQYF. As DNA, the CDR3 is TGTGCCACCAGTGACTCCGGACAGGGCCGGGCTGATACGCAGTATTTT. The chain employs TRBV24-1 and TRBJ2-3; 8 nucleotides agree with TRBD1. Germline assignment: CDR1 KGHDR and CDR2 SFDVKD. The CDR3 contains 16 residues. J gave up 6 bases and V 4 bases, and 11 bases lay outside the gene matches.

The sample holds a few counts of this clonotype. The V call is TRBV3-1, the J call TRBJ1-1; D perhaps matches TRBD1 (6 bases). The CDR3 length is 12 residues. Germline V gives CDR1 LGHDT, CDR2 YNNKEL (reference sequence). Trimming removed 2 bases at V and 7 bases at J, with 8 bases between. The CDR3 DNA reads TGTGCCAGCAGCCAACAGGGGCTTGAAGCTTTCTTT. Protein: CASSQQGLEAFF.

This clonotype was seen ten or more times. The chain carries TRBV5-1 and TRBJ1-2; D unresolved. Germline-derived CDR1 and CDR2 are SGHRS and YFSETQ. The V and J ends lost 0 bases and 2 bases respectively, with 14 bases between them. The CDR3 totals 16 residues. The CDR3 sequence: CASSLDPGRRNYGYTF. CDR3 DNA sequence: TGCGCCAGCAGCTTGGACCCCGGGCGACGGAACTATGGCTACACCTTC.

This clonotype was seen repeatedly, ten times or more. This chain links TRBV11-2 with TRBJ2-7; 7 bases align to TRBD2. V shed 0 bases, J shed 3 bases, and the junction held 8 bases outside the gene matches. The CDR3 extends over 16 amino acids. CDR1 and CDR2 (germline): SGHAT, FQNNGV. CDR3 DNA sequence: TGTGCCAGCAGCTTAGAGGCGGGGGACCAAATCTACGAGCAGTACTTC. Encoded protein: CASSLEAGDQIYEQYF. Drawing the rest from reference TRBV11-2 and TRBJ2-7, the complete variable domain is EAGVAQSPRYKIIEKRQSVAFWCNPISGHATLYWYQQILGQGPKLLIQFQNNGVVDDSQLPKDRFSAERLKGVDSTLKIQPAKLEDSAVYLCASSLEAGDQIYEQYFGPGTRLTVT.

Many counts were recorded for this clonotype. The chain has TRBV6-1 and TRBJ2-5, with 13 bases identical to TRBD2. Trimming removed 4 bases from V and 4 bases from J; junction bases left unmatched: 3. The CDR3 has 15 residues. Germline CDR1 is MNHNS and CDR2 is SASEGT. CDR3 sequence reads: CASSVLAGGPETQYF. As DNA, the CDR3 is TGTGCCAGCAGTGTACTAGCGGGGGGGCCAGAGACCCAGTACTTC.

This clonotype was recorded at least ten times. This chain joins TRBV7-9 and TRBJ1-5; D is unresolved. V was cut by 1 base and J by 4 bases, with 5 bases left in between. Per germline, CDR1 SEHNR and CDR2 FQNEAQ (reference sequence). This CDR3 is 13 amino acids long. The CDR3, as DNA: TGTGCCAGCAGCTTAGGAGTGAATCAGCCCCAGCATTTT. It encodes CASSLGVNQPQHF.

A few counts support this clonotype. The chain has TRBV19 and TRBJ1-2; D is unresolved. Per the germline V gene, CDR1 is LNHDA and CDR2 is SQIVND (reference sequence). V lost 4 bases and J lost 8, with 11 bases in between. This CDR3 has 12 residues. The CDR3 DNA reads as TGTGCCAGTAGTACAGCCCCGGTCGGCTACACCTTC. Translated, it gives CASSTAPVGYTF.

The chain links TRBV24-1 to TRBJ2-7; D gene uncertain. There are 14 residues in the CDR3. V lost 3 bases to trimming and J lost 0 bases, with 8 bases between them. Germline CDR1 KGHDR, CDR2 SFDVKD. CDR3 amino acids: CATSDVTSSYEQYF. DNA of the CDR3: TGTGCCACCAGTGATGTGACGAGCTCCTACGAGCAGTACTTC.

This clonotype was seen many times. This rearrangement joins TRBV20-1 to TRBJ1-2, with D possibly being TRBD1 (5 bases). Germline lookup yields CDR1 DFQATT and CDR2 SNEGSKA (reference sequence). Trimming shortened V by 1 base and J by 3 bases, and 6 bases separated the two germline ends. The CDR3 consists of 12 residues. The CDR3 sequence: CSARGQHYGYTF. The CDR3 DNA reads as TGCAGTGCTAGAGGACAGCACTATGGCTACACCTTC.

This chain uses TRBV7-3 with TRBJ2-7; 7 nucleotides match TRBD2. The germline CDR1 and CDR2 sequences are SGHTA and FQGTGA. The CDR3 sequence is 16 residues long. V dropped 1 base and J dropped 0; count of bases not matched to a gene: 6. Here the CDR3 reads CASSLRAGAGSYEQYF. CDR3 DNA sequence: TGTGCCAGCAGCTTAAGGGCGGGAGCGGGCTCCTACGAGCAGTACTTC.

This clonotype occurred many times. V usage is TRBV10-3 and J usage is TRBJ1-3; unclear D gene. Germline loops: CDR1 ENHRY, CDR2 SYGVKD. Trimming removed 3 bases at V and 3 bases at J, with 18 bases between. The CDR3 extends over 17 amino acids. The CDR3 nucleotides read TGTGCCATCAGTGACGACCCCTCGAGCGGTTTTGGAAACACCATATATTTT. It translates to CAISDDPSSGFGNTIYF.

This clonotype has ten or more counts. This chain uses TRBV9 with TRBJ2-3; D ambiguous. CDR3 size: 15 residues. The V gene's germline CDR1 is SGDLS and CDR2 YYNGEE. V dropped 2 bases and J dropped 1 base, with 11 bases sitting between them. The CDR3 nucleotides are TGTGCCAGCAGCGTGGGCGGCCCAGGCACAGATACGCAGTATTTT. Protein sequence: CASSVGGPGTDTQYF.

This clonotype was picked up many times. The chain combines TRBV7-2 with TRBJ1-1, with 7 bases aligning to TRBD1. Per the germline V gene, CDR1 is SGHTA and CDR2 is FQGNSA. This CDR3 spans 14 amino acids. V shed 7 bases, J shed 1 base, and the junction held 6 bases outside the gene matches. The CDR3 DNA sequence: TGTGCCAGCACCGAACAGGGGAGGAACACTGAAGCTTTCTTT. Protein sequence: CASTEQGRNTEAFF.

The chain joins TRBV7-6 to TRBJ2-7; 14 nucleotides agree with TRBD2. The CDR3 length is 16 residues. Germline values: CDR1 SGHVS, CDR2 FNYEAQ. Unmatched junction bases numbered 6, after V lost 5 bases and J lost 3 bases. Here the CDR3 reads CASSGDGLAGGYEQYF. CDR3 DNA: TGTGCCAGCAGCGGGGACGGACTAGCGGGGGGCTACGAGCAGTACTTC.

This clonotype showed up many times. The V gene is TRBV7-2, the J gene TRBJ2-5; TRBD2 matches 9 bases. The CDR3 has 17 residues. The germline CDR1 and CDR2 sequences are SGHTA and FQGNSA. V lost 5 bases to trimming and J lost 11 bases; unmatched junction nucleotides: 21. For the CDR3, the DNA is TGTGCCAGCAGCCAAACCACTGGGACTAGCCTCACCGGGGCACAGTACTTC. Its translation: CASSQTTGTSLTGAQYF.

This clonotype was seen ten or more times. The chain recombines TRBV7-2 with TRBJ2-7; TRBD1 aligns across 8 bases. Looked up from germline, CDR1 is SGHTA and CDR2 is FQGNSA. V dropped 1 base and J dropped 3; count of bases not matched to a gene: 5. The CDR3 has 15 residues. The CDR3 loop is CASSLVRGLVYEQYF. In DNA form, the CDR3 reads TGTGCCAGCAGCTTAGTCAGGGGGCTCGTCTACGAGCAGTACTTC. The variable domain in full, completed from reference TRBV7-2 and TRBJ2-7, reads GAGVSQSPSNKVTEKGKDVELRCDPISGHTALYWYRQSLGQGLEFLIYFQGNSAPDKSGLPSDRFSAERTGGSVSTLTIQRTQQEDSAVYLCASSLVRGLVYEQYFGPGTRLTVT.

CDR3 nucleotide sequence: TGTGCCAGCAGTTTTTCGGGGCAGAGTGGCTACACCTTC. This encodes CASSFSGQSGYTF. This chain uses TRBV12-3 or TRBV12-4 with TRBJ1-2, with D maybe TRBD1 (5 bases). Trimming took off 3 bases at V and 7 bases at J, with 12 bases between the two ends. This CDR3 comprises 13 residues.

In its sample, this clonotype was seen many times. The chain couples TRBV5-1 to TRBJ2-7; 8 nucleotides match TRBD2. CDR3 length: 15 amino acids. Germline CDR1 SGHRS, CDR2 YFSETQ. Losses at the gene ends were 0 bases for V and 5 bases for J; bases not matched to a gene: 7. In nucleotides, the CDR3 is TGCGCCAGCAGCTTGGTTTCGGGGGGGCGGGACGAGCAGTACTTC. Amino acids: CASSLVSGGRDEQYF.

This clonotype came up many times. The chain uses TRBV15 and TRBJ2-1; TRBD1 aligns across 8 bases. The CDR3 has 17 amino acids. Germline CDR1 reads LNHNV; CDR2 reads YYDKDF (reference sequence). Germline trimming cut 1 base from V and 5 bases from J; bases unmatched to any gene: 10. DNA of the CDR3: TGTGCCACCAGCAGAGGACGGGGTAGGACAGGGAACAATGAGCAGTTCTTC. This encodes CATSRGRGRTGNNEQFF. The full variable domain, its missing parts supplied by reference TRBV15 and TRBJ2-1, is DAMVIQNPRYQVTQFGKPVTLSCSQTLNHNVMYWYQQKSSQAPKLLFHYYDKDFNNEADTPDNFQSRRPNTSFCFLDIRSPGLGDTAMYLCATSRGRGRTGNNEQFFGPGTRLTVL.

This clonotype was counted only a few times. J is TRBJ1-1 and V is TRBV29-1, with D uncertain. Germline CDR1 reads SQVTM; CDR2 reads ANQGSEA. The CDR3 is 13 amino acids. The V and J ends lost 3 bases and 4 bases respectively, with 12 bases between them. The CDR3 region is CSVDAGRRTEAFF. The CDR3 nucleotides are TGCAGCGTTGATGCCGGGAGGCGCACTGAAGCTTTCTTT.

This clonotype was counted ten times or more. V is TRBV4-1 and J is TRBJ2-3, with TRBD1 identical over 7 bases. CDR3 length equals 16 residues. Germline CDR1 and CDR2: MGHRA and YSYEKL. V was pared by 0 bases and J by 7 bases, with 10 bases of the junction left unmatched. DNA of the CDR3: TGCGCCAGCAGCCAAGAGGGACAGAACCCCTTAAATACGCAGTATTTT. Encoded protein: CASSQEGQNPLNTQYF.